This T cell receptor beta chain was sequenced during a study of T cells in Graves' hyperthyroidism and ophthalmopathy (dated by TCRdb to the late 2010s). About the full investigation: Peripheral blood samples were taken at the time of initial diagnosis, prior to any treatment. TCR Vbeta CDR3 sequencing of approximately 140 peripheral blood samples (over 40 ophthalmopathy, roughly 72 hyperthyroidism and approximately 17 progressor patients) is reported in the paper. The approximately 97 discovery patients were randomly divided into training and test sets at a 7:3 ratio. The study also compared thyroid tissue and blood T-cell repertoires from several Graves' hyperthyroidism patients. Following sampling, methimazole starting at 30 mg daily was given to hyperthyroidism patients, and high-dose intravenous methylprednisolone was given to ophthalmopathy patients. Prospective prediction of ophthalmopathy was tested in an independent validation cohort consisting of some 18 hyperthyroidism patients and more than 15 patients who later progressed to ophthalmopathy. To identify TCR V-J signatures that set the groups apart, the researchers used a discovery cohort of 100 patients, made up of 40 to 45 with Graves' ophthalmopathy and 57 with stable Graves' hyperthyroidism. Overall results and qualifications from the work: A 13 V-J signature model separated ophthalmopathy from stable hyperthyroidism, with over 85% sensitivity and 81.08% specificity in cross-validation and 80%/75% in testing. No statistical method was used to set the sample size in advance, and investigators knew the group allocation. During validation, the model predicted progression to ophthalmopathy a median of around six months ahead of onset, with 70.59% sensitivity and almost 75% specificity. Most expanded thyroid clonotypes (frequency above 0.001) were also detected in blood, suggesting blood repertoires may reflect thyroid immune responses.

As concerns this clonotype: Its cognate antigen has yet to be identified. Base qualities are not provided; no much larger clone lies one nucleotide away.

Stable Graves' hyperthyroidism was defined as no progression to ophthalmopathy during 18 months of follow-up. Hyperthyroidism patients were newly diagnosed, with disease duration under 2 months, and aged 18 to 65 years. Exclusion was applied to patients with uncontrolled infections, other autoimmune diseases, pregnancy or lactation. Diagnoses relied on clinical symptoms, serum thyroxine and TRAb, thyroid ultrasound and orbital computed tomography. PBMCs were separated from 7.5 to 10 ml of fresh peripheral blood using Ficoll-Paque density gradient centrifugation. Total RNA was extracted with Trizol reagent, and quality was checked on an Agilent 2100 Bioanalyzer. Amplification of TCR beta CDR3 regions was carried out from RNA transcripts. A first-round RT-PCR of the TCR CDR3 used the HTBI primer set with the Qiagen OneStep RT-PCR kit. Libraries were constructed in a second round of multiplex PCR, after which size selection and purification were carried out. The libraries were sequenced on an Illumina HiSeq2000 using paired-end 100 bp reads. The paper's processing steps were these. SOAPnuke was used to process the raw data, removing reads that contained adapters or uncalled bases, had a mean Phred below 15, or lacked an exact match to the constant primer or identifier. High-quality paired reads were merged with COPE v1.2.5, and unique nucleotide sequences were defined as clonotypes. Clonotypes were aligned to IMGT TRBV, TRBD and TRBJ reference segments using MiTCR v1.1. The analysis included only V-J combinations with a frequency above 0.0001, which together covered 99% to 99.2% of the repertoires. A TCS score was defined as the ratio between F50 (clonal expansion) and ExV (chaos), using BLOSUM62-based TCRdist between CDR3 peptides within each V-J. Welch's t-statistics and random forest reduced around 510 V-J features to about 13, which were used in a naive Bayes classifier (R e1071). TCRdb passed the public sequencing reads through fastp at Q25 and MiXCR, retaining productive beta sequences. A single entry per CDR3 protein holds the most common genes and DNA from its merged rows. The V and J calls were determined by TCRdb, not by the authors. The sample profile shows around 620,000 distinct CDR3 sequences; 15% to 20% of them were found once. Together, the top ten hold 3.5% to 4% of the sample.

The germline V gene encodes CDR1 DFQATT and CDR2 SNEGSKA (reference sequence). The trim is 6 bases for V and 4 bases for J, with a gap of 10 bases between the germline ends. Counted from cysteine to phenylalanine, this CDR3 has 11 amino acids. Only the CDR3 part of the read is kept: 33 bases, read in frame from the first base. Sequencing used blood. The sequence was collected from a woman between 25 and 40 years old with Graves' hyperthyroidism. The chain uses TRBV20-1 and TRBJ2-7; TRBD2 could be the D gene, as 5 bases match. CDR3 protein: CSARGLYEQYF. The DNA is TGCAGTGCCCGGGGTCTTTACGAGCAGTACTTC.